The T cell receptor (beta chain) under discussion was sequenced for a study of cytomegalovirus exposure and HLA in healthy donors. Study-level findings and limits: Later analysis revealed greater clonal expansion in HLA-associated TCR beta chains than in equally common others.

The PCR used 60 Vbeta and 13 Jbeta primers. This table comes from immunoSEQ multiplex PCR, and its TCRdb copy is limited to in-frame clones, with some not included. This sample has about 96,000 clones, with about 70% found just once. As regards this clone: Its antigen is unknown.

This CDR3 region has 14 residues. CDR1 is SGHVS, CDR2 FQNEAQ, per germline. Between the trimmed V and J ends, which lost 5 bases and 1 base, there was a span of 11 bases. The chain joins TRBV7-8 to TRBJ1-1; weak D call: TRBD1 (5 bases). This receptor was identified in a female donor in good health and CMV-seropositive. What was sequenced was PBMCs. CDR3 bases: TGTGCCAGCAGCCTCAGGGCGCCGAACACTGAAGCTTTCTTT. This codes for CASSLRAPNTEAFF.